The rows below give T cell receptor beta chains drawn from one sample of a study of Tregs in tolerant kidney transplant recipients. The method was immunoSEQ multiplex PCR; TCRdb's version includes in-frame clones alone and lacks a portion of them. Counted here are 80,000 to 90,000 clones, approximately 94% occurring once; the ten biggest clones make up roughly 4.7%. The sequenced material came from CD8+ T cells from blood. The source of these receptors is a human donor in good health. Each CDR3 is given with its conserved first and last residue. The order of the fields is J gene, V gene, CDR3 protein.

TRBJ2-7	TRBV7-9	CASSPSTGGSYEQYF
TRBJ2-7	TRBV4-1	CASSQDNRPHEQYF
TRBJ1-2	TRBV5-1	CASSPIDVMGGWYGYTF
TRBJ1-5	TRBV6-5	CASSSGQGVNQPQHF
TRBJ2-7	TRBV6-1	CASSGLYGTDSYEQYF
TRBJ1-5	TRBV7-6	CASSLSDGNQPQHF
TRBJ2-7	TRBV10-1	CASSGTHHYEQYF
TRBJ2-7	TRBV27	CASSHREREGTYEQYF
TRBJ2-7	TRBV7-9	CASSIGTGGVYEQYF
TRBJ1-2	TRBV19	CASSWVADRGQGYTF
TRBJ2-3	TRBV9	CASSSRDTDTQYF
TRBJ2-2	TRBV14	CASSQSGQVSNTGELFF
TRBJ1-2	TRBV6-1	CASSEERRQWGYTF
TRBJ2-7	TRBV6-1	CASNWVGEQYF
TRBJ2-1	TRBV6-1	CASSATSGGSDEQFF
TRBJ2-1	TRBV10-2	CASSSPEAGGLDNEQFF
TRBJ2-3	TRBV18	CASSPAGTRDETDTQYF
TRBJ2-7	TRBV9	CASAPRSGGAYEQYF
TRBJ2-7	TRBV5-1	CASSLGLGSAPYEQYF
TRBJ2-1	TRBV27	CASSFHGSSYNEQFF
TRBJ2-3	TRBV13	CASSFPWADTQYF